The TCR beta chain under discussion was sequenced for a study of T cell repertoires in cytomegalovirus infection. This clonotype has a handful of counts. Its antigen is as yet unknown. TCRdb redid the calling of the reads with MiXCR, one entry per CDR3 protein. The table shows 900,000 to 950,000 distinct CDR3 sequences, with around 29% occurring only once. Trimming shortened V by 7 bases and J by 2 bases, and 12 bases separated the two germline ends. The CDR3 is 14 residues long. Germline lookup yields CDR1 MNHEY and CDR2 SVGEGT. Overall study findings and caveats: The ex vivo response showed dominance by HLA-C-restricted CMV-specific TCR beta clonotypes.

The TCR originated in a human donor in good health (CMV status not recorded). Some clones in this sample may be carry-over from other donors' samples. This chain joins TRBV6-2 or TRBV6-3 and TRBJ2-1; TRBD1 is a possible D gene (6 bases). The source material was cultured CD8+ T cells from PBMCs, sampled from culture after CMV antigen stimulation. The chain's CDR3 is CASNQGNPYNEQFF. Written as DNA, the CDR3 is TGTGCCAGCAACCAGGGGAACCCCTACAATGAGCAGTTCTTC.